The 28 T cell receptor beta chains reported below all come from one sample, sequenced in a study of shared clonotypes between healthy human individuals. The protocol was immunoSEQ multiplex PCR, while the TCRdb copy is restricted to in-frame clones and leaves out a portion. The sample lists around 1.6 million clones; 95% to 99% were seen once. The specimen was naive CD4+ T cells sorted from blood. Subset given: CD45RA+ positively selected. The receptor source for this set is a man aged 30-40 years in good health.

CDR3 amino acids: CASSSRERDTDTQYF. The CDR3 nucleotides read TGTGCCAGCAGCTCTCGGGAGCGGGACACAGATACGCAGTATTTT. V gene TRBV11-3 combines with J gene TRBJ2-3, with TRBD2 matching 7 bases. Germline CDR1 is SGHNT and CDR2 is YENEEA. CDR3 length equals 15 residues. Germline trimming cut 4 bases from V and 2 bases from J; bases unmatched to any gene: 6. Filled out from reference TRBV11-3 and TRBJ2-3, the complete variable domain reads EAGVVQSPRYKIIEKKQPVAFWCNPISGHNTLYWYLQNLGQGPELLIRYENEEAVDDSQLPKDRFSAERLKGVDSTLKIQPAELGDSAVYLCASSSRERDTDTQYFGPGTRLTVL.

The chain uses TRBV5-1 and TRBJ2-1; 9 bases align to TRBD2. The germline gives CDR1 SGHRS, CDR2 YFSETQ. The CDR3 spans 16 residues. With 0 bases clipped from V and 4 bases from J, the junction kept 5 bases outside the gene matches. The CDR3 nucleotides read TGCGCCAGCAGCTTGGTTATAGCGGGAGATTACAATGAGCAGTTCTTC. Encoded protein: CASSLVIAGDYNEQFF.

DNA of the CDR3: TGCGCCAGCAGCCCAAATAGCGGGAGCTCCTACGAGCAGTACTTC. Protein: CASSPNSGSSYEQYF. V usage is TRBV4-1 and J usage is TRBJ2-7; 9 bases fit TRBD2. The trim removed 4 bases at V and 0 bases at J, leaving 4 bases unmatched. Germline CDR1 reads MGHRA; CDR2 reads YSYEKL. CDR3 length equals 15 residues.

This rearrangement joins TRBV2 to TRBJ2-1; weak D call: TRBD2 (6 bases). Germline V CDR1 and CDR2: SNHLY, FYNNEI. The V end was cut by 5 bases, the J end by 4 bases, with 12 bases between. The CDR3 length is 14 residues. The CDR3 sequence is CASSRDSTYNEQFF. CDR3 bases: TGTGCCAGCAGTCGGGACTCAACATACAATGAGCAGTTCTTC.

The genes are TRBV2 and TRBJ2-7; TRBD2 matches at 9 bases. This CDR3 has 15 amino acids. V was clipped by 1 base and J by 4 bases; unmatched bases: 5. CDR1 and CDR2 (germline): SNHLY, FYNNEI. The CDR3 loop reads CASSEGSGGRYEQYF. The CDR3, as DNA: TGTGCCAGCAGTGAAGGTAGCGGGGGACGGTACGAGCAGTACTTC.

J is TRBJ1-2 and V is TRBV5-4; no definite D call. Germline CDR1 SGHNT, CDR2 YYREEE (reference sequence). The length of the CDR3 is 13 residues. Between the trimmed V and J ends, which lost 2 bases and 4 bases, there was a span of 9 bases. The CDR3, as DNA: TGTGCCAGCAGCTTCTACGGTGGCTATGGCTACACCTTC. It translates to CASSFYGGYGYTF.

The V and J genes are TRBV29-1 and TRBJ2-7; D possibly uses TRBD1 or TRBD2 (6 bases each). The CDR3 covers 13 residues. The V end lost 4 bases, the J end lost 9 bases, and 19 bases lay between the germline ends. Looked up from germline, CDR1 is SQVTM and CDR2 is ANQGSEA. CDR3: CSVALVRGEAQYF. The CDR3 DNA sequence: TGCAGCGTTGCCCTGGTTAGGGGGGAGGCGCAGTACTTC.

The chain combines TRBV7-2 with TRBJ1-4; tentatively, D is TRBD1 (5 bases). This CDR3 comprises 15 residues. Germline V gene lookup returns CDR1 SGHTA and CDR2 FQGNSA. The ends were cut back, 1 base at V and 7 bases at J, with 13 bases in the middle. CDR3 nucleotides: TGTGCCAGCAGCTTAGGGCCAGGGTCAGGTGAAAAACTGTTTTTT. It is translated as CASSLGPGSGEKLFF.

The CDR3 is CAISERELPGQVQDGSNQPQHF. The CDR3 nucleotides are TGTGCCATCAGTGAGAGGGAGTTACCGGGACAGGTACAGGATGGGAGCAATCAGCCCCAGCATTTT. The chain joins TRBV10-3 to TRBJ1-5; 8 bases map to TRBD1. Germline CDR1 is ENHRY and CDR2 is SYGVKD. CDR3 size: 22 residues. With V trimmed by 2 bases and J by 1 base, 22 bases remained unmatched.

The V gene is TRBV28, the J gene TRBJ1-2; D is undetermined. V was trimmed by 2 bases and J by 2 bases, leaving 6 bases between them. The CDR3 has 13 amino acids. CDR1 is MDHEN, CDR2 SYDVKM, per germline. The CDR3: CASSLQDNYGYTF. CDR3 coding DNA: TGTGCCAGCAGTTTACAGGACAACTATGGCTACACCTTC.

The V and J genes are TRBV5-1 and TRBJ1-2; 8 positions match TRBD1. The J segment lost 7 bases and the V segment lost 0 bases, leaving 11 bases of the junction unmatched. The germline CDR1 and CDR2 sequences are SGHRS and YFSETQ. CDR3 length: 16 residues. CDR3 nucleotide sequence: TGCGCCAGCAGCTTGGCCCCAGAGACAGGGGTTATTGGCTACACCTTC. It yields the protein CASSLAPETGVIGYTF. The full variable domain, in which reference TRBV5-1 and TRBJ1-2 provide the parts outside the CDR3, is KAGVTQTPRYLIKTRGQQVTLSCSPISGHRSVSWYQQTPGQGLQFLFEYFSETQRNKGNFPGRFSGRQFSNSRSEMNVSTLELGDSALYLCASSLAPETGVIGYTFGSGTRLTVV.

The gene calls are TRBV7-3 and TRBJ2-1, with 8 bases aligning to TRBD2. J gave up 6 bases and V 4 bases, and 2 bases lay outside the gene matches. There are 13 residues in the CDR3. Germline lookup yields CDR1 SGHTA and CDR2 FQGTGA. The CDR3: CASSSLAANEQFF. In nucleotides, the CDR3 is TGTGCCAGCAGCTCACTAGCGGCCAATGAGCAGTTCTTC.

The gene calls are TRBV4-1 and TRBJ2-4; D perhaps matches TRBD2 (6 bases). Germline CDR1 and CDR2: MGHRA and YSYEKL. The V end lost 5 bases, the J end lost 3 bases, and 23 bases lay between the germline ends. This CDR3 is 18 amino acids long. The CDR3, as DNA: TGCGCCAGCAGCAGTACAGGTCAAACTAGCATAGTCAAAAACATTCAGTACTTC. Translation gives CASSSTGQTSIVKNIQYF.

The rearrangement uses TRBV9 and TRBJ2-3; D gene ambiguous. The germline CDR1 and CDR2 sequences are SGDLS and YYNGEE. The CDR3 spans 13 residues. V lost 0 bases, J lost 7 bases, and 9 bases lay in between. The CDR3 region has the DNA TGTGCCAGCAGCGTAGACATGGTGAATACGCAGTATTTT. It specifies CASSVDMVNTQYF.

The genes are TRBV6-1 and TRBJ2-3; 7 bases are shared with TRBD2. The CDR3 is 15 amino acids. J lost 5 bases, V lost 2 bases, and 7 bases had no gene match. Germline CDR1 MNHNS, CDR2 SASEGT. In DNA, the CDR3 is TGTGCCAGCAGTGAATATGACGGGAGGTTAGATACGCAGTATTTT. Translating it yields CASSEYDGRLDTQYF.

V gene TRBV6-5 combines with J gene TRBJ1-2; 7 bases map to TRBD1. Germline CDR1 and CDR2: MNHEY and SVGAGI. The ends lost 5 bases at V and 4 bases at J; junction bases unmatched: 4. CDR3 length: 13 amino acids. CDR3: CASSMSGGYGYTF. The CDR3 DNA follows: TGTGCCAGCAGTATGTCAGGGGGCTATGGCTACACCTTC.

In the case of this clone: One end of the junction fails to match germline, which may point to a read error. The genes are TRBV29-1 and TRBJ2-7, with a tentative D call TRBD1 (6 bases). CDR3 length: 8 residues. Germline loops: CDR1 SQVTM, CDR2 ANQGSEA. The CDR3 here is CSVGDTNF. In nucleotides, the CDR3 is TGCAGCGTGGGGGACACAAACTTC.

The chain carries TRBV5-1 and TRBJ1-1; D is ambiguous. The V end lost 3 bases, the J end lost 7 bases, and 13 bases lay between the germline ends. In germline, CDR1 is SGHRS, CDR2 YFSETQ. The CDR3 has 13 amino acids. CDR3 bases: TGCGCCAGCAGCTCACCCGGTTTTGGTGAAGCTTTCTTT. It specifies CASSSPGFGEAFF.

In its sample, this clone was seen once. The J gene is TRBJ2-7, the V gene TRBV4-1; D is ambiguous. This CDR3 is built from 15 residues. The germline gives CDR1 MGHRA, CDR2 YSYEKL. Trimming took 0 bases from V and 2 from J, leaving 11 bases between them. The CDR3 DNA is TGCGCCAGCAGCCAAGAGATACTTGCAGCCTACGAGCAGTACTTC. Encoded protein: CASSQEILAAYEQYF.

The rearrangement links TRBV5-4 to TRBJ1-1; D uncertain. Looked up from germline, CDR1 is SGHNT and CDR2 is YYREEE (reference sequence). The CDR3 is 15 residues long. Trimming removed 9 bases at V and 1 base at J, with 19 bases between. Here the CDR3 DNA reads TGTGCCACCGGGTACCAACAGCTCCCGAACACTGAAGCTTTCTTT. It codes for CATGYQQLPNTEAFF.

Here the CDR3 reads CASSTGTGGEKLFF. Written as DNA, the CDR3 is TGTGCCAGCAGCACTGGGACAGGCGGTGAAAAACTGTTTTTT. The chain combines TRBV13 with TRBJ1-4, with TRBD1 matching over 8 bases. This CDR3 is 14 amino acids long. Per germline, CDR1 PRHDT and CDR2 FYEKMQ (reference sequence). V was clipped by 5 bases and J by 7 bases; unmatched bases: 6. The whole variable domain, remainder taken from reference TRBV13 and TRBJ1-4, is AAGVIQSPRHLIKEKRETATLKCYPIPRHDTVYWYQQGPGQDPQFLISFYEKMQSDKGSIPDRFSAQQFSDYHSELNMSSLELGDSALYFCASSTGTGGEKLFFGSGTQLSVL.

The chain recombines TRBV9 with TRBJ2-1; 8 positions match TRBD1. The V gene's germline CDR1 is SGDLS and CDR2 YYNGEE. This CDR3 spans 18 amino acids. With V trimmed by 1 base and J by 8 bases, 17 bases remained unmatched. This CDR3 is CASSVSSMVGQVTYEQFF. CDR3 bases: TGTGCCAGCAGCGTAAGTTCGATGGTGGGACAGGTTACCTATGAGCAGTTCTTC. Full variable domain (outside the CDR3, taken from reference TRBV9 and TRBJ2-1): DSGVTQTPKHLITATGQRVTLRCSPRSGDLSVYWYQQSLDQGLQFLIQYYNGEERAKGNILERFSAQQFPDLHSELNLSSLELGDSALYFCASSVSSMVGQVTYEQFFGPGTRLTVL.

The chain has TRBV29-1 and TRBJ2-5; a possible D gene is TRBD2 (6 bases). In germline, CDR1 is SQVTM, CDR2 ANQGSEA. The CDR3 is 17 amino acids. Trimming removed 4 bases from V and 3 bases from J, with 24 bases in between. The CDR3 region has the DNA TGCAGCGTTGGGGCCGAGGGTACGGGGGTTCGCGAAGAGACCCAGTACTTC. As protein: CSVGAEGTGVREETQYF. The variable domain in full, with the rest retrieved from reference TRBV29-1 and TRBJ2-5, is SAVISQKPSRDICQRGTSLTIQCQVDSQVTMMFWYRQQPGQSLTLIATANQGSEATYESGFVIDKFPISRPNLTFSTLTVSNMSPEDSSIYLCSVGAEGTGVREETQYFGPGTRLLVL.

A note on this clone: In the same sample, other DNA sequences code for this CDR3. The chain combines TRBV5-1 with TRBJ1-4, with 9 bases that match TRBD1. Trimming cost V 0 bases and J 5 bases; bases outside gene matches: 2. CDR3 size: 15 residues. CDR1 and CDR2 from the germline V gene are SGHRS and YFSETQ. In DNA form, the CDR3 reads TGCGCCAGCAGCTTGGGAACAGGGGGCAATGAAAAACTGTTTTTT. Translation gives CASSLGTGGNEKLFF.

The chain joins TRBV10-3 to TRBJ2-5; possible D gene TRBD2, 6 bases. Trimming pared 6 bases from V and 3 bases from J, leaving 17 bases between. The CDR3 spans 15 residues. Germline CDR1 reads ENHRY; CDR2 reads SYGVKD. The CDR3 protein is CAISRSYEREETQYF. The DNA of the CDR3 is TGTGCCATCAGCCGCAGTTATGAGCGGGAAGAGACCCAGTACTTC.

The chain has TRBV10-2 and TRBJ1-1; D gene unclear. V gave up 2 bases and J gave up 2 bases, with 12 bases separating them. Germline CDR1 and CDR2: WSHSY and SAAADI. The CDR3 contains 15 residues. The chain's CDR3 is CASSEVWTGNTEAFF. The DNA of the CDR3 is TGCGCCAGCAGTGAGGTATGGACGGGAAACACTGAAGCTTTCTTT.

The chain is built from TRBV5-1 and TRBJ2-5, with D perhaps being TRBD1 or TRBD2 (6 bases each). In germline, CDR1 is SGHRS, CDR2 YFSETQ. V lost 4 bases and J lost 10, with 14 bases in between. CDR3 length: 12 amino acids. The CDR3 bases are TGCGCCAGCAGCATGAGGGGGGATGGCCAGTACTTC. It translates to CASSMRGDGQYF.

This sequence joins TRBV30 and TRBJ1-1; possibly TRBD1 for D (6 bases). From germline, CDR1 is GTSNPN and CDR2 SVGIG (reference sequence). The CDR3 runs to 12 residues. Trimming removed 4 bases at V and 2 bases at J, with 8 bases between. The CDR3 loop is CAWKGDNTEAFF. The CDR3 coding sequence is TGTGCCTGGAAGGGGGATAACACTGAAGCTTTCTTT.